A single sample is the source of the 27 T cell receptor beta chains below, sequenced in a study of T cell changes during pregnancy in multiple sclerosis. Measured with immunoSEQ multiplex PCR; TCRdb has only the in-frame clones, and not every one. The sample contains about 57,000 clones, roughly 90% of which appear only once. The specimen was peripheral blood, collected after pregnancy. These receptors came from a female donor in good health, enrolled as a control in a pregnancy study.

The chain has TRBV7-2 and TRBJ2-5; D is perhaps TRBD2 (8 bases). V was pared by 4 bases and J by 5 bases, with 20 bases between. The germline V gene has CDR1 SGHTA and CDR2 FQGNSA. The CDR3 runs 16 residues. In DNA, the CDR3 is TGTGCCAGCAGCTCCAGGGACAGCGGGGGTGGGGAGACCCAGTACTTC. This translates into CASSSRDSGGGETQYF.

The chain recombines TRBV15 with TRBJ1-5; 9 nucleotides line up with TRBD1. V gave up 8 bases and J gave up 6 bases; unmatched junction bases: 14. CDR3 length: 16 residues. CDR1 LNHNV and CDR2 YYDKDF come from the germline V gene (reference sequence). The CDR3 loop is CATFTKLQGAGQPQHF. The CDR3 DNA reads as TGTGCCACCTTCACAAAACTACAGGGGGCAGGTCAGCCCCAGCATTTT.

V usage is TRBV20-1 and J usage is TRBJ2-7; the D is unclear. The ends were cut back, 6 bases at V and 2 bases at J, with 8 bases in the middle. Germline loops: CDR1 DFQATT, CDR2 SNEGSKA (reference sequence). The CDR3 runs to 11 residues. The CDR3 DNA reads as TGCAGTGCCCTGAACACCTACGAGCAGTACTTC. Amino acids: CSALNTYEQYF.

The chain recombines TRBV30 with TRBJ1-6, with D perhaps TRBD1 (5 bases). CDR3 length: 14 amino acids. V was pared by 1 base and J by 9 bases, with 13 bases between. Germline-derived CDR1 and CDR2 are GTSNPN and SVGIG (reference sequence). Here the CDR3 reads CAWSAGAESSPLHF. CDR3 DNA: TGTGCCTGGAGTGCTGGGGCAGAAAGTTCACCCCTCCACTTT.

This clone was detected only once. V and J are TRBV27 and TRBJ1-5, with a tentative D call TRBD1 (6 bases). Trimming took off 7 bases at V and 6 bases at J, with 25 bases between the two ends. Germline-derived CDR1 and CDR2 are MNHEY and SMNVEV (reference sequence). The CDR3 is made up of 17 amino acids. As DNA, the CDR3 is TGTGCCAGCAAAGGTCTCGGGGGGGCGCAACGCGTTCAGCCCCAGCATTTT. Translation: CASKGLGGAQRVQPQHF.

This chain links TRBV5-4 with TRBJ1-2, with no clear D. Germline loops: CDR1 SGHNT, CDR2 YYREEE (reference sequence). V was clipped by 0 bases and J by 3 bases, with 6 bases between them. The length of the CDR3 is 13 residues. CDR3: CASSLESYYGYTF. In DNA, the CDR3 is TGTGCCAGCAGCTTGGAAAGCTACTATGGCTACACCTTC.

The V gene is TRBV6-1, the J gene TRBJ2-1; tentative D call: TRBD2 (6 bases). With 11 bases removed from V and 10 bases from J, the gap between germline ends came to 21 bases. CDR1 is MNHNS and CDR2 is SASEGT in the germline V gene. The CDR3 consists of 13 residues. The CDR3 coding sequence is TGTGCCTTGGGGGGTATCCCCCTTAAAGAGCAGTTCTTC. It encodes CALGGIPLKEQFF.

The CDR3 is CASSRLVALPSYEQYF. CDR3 DNA sequence: TGTGCCAGCAGCCGACTGGTAGCCCTTCCCTCCTACGAGCAGTACTTC. The genes are TRBV11-2 and TRBJ2-7, with D unresolved. There are 16 residues in the CDR3. CDR1 and CDR2 from the germline V gene are SGHAT and FQNNGV. The V gene lost 5 bases and the J gene lost 0 bases, with 17 bases spanning the gap.

The J gene is TRBJ2-7, the V gene TRBV28; 8 bases map to TRBD1. This CDR3 is 15 amino acids long. Germline V lookup: CDR1 MDHEN, CDR2 SYDVKM. V dropped 6 bases and J dropped 3; count of bases not matched to a gene: 10. This CDR3 reads CASRTLGQGNYEQYF. For the CDR3, the DNA is TGTGCCAGCAGAACCCTTGGACAGGGAAACTACGAGCAGTACTTC.

This sequence joins TRBV7-8 and TRBJ2-1; D perhaps matches TRBD2 (6 bases). In germline, CDR1 is SGHVS, CDR2 FQNEAQ. This CDR3 has 15 residues. Trimming cost V 1 base and J 3 bases, with 10 bases left between them. In DNA, the CDR3 is TGTGCCAGCAGCTTAGACCTGGGGGGCTACAATGAGCAGTTCTTC. As protein: CASSLDLGGYNEQFF.

This clone was seen only once. V gene TRBV7-3 combines with J gene TRBJ1-2, with 7 bases aligning to TRBD1. The germline V gene has CDR1 SGHTA and CDR2 FQGTGA. This CDR3 contains 11 residues. After removal of 10 bases from V and 6 bases from J, the junction contained 5 bases not matched to a gene. CDR3 coding DNA: TGTGCCACCGGGACAGAGAATGGCTACACCTTC. This translates into CATGTENGYTF. Variable domain in full (rest from reference TRBV7-3 and TRBJ1-2): GAGVSQTPSNKVTEKGKYVELRCDPISGHTALYWYRQSLGQGPEFLIYFQGTGAADDSGLPNDRFFAVRPEGSVSTLKIQRTERGDSAVYLCATGTENGYTFGSGTRLTVV.

The V call is TRBV4-3, the J call TRBJ1-4, with D perhaps matching TRBD1 (5 bases). Per the germline V gene, CDR1 is LGHNA and CDR2 is YSLEER. This CDR3 is 16 amino acids long. Trimming cost V 0 bases and J 0 bases, with 8 bases left between them. The chain's CDR3 is CASSQDSGATNEKLFF. The CDR3 DNA reads as TGCGCCAGCAGCCAAGATTCGGGGGCAACTAATGAAAAACTGTTTTTT.

This chain uses TRBV7-3 with TRBJ2-5, with 7 bases fitting TRBD1. The V gene's germline CDR1 is SGHTA and CDR2 FQGTGA. Trimming took 6 bases from V and 2 from J; bases not matched to a gene: 6. The CDR3 spans 14 residues. CDR3 nucleotide sequence: TGTGCCAGCAGTCCAGGGGGTCTACAAGAGACCCAGTACTTC. Encoded protein: CASSPGGLQETQYF.

The V gene is TRBV6-1, the J gene TRBJ1-5; a possible D gene is TRBD1 (5 bases). V lost 3 bases to trimming and J lost 5 bases, with 8 bases between them. This CDR3 is built from 13 residues. In germline, CDR1 is MNHNS, CDR2 SASEGT. The CDR3 loop reads CASSERGHQPQHF. Written as DNA, the CDR3 is TGTGCCAGCAGTGAGCGGGGCCATCAGCCCCAGCATTTT.

V usage is TRBV5-1 and J usage is TRBJ2-7, with 15 nucleotides matching TRBD2. Germline V CDR1 and CDR2: SGHRS, YFSETQ. The CDR3 contains 15 residues. Trimming took 4 bases from V and 4 from J; bases not matched to a gene: 3. The CDR3 spells CASSPGTSGRYEQYF. The CDR3 DNA reads TGCGCCAGCAGCCCGGGGACTAGCGGGAGGTACGAGCAGTACTTC.

DNA of the CDR3: TGTGCCAGCAGCTTTTCCCCACTGAACACCGGGGAGCTGTTTTTT. Amino acid sequence: CASSFSPLNTGELFF. This chain links TRBV5-4 with TRBJ2-2; D unclear. CDR1 SGHNT and CDR2 YYREEE come from the germline V gene (reference sequence). The germline V and J ends were trimmed by 2 bases and 1 base, with 9 bases remaining between them. The CDR3 contains 15 residues.

The chain combines TRBV11-1 with TRBJ2-1, with D perhaps matching TRBD2 (5 bases). Germline V lookup: CDR1 SGHAT, CDR2 FQDESV (reference sequence). The CDR3 totals 16 residues. V was trimmed by 6 bases and J by 4 bases, leaving 19 bases between them. The CDR3 reads CASSIHLRVSYNEQFF. The CDR3 DNA reads as TGTGCCAGCAGTATACATTTGAGGGTTAGTTACAATGAGCAGTTCTTC.

This chain uses TRBV5-6 with TRBJ2-2; tentative D call: TRBD1 (6 bases). Between the trimmed V and J ends, which lost 0 bases and 6 bases, there was a span of 12 bases. Germline CDR1 reads SGHDT; CDR2 reads YYEEEE. CDR3 length equals 15 residues. CDR3 amino acids: CASSLGGRGAGELFF. The CDR3, as DNA: TGTGCCAGCAGCTTGGGTGGCAGGGGTGCCGGGGAGCTGTTTTTT.

The CDR3 protein is CASSEARSSYNEQFF. For the CDR3, the DNA is TGTGCCAGCAGTGAAGCGAGGAGCTCCTACAATGAGCAGTTCTTC. This chain uses TRBV25-1 with TRBJ2-1, with D hard to call. CDR1 and CDR2 from the germline V gene are MGHDK and SYGVNS. The CDR3 sequence is 15 residues long. V gave up 2 bases and J gave up 0 bases, with 8 bases separating them.

The CDR3 loop is CASITIAVPSYNEQFF. CDR3 sequence (DNA): TGTGCCAGCATCACTATAGCGGTACCCTCCTACAATGAGCAGTTCTTC. The rearrangement joins TRBV7-2 to TRBJ2-1, with D perhaps TRBD2 (6 bases). Germline assignment: CDR1 SGHTA and CDR2 FQGNSA. V was shortened by 7 bases and J by 0 bases, with 16 bases between the two germline ends. This CDR3 contains 16 residues.

The rearrangement joins TRBV4-3 to TRBJ2-2, with D maybe TRBD2 (6 bases). The CDR3 loop spans 15 amino acids. V lost 1 base and J lost 6, with 12 bases in between. CDR1 is LGHNA and CDR2 is YSLEER in the germline V gene. The CDR3 reads CASSQAGVVAGELFF. CDR3 DNA: TGCGCCAGCAGCCAAGCGGGAGTAGTAGCCGGGGAGCTGTTTTTT.

The gene calls are TRBV11-3 and TRBJ2-1; TRBD2 aligns across 11 bases. Germline lookup yields CDR1 SGHNT and CDR2 YENEEA. J was trimmed by 3 bases and V by 5 bases; bases with no gene match: 3. The CDR3 has 15 residues. CDR3 DNA: TGTGCCAGCAGCCCGGGACTAGCGGTCTACAATGAGCAGTTCTTC. Its protein product is CASSPGLAVYNEQFF.

The J gene is TRBJ2-2, the V gene TRBV2; 10 positions agree with TRBD1. With V trimmed by 7 bases and J by 6 bases, 11 bases remained unmatched. This CDR3 comprises 16 residues. Germline values: CDR1 SNHLY, CDR2 FYNNEI. DNA of the CDR3: TGTGCCAGCACCGAGGGACAGGGGCGCGTCGCCGGGGAGCTGTTTTTT. The encoded protein is CASTEGQGRVAGELFF.

The rearrangement uses TRBV9 and TRBJ1-1; a weak D match, TRBD1 (6 bases). The CDR3 consists of 14 residues. The V end was cut by 2 bases, the J end by 1 base, with 9 bases between. Germline CDR1 and CDR2: SGDLS and YYNGEE. The CDR3 DNA is TGTGCCAGCAGCGTCCGACAGGAGAACACTGAAGCTTTCTTT. Residues: CASSVRQENTEAFF.

V and J are TRBV5-4 and TRBJ2-2; 8 bases agree with TRBD1. V shed 5 bases and J 4 bases; nucleotides not matched to a gene: 7. This CDR3 has 15 amino acids. The germline gives CDR1 SGHNT, CDR2 YYREEE (reference sequence). The CDR3 region is CASSLGTGSTGELFF. The CDR3 nucleotides read TGTGCCAGCAGTTTAGGGACAGGTTCCACCGGGGAGCTGTTTTTT.

The chain joins TRBV5-4 to TRBJ1-2, with D possibly matching TRBD1 (5 bases). In germline, CDR1 is SGHNT, CDR2 YYREEE (reference sequence). The germline V and J ends were trimmed by 7 bases and 4 bases, with 17 bases remaining between them. The CDR3 runs 14 residues. CDR3 amino acids: CASGTGQAGYGYTF. CDR3 in DNA: TGTGCCAGCGGAACTGGACAAGCGGGCTATGGCTACACCTTC.

The chain couples TRBV4-3 to TRBJ1-1; D ambiguous. Trimming pared 0 bases from V and 5 bases from J, leaving 13 bases between. Germline V gene lookup returns CDR1 LGHNA and CDR2 YSLEER. This CDR3 has 15 residues. CDR3 coding DNA: TGCGCCAGCAGCCAAGATGAGGCCCGAGGGACTGAAGCTTTCTTT. Its protein is CASSQDEARGTEAFF.